This TCR beta chain was retrieved from a study of tumor T cells in aggressive B-cell lymphoma listed by TCRdb under 2017. As regards this clone: Its antigen specificity is not known. The input lacks base qualities; no much larger clone sits a single base away.

The library was produced with the immunoSEQ multiplex PCR assay. The table was pulled from immuneACCESS by TCRdb, which kept in-frame rearrangements only. Such tables lose some clones; where checked, under half of the loss comes from unresolved V genes, and the rest has no known cause. This sample gives 9,000 or so clones in total; 80% to 90% of them show up just once. In total, the top ten clones hold about 3% of the sample. As encoded in the germline V gene (reference sequence), CDR1 is SEHNR while CDR2 is FQNEAQ. Trimming at the junction amounts to 5 bases on V and 4 bases on J, and the germline ends lie 19 bases apart. The CDR3 goes from the cysteine to the phenylalanine over 16 residues. Of all the DNA, just the CDR3 is kept, 48 bases in frame from base 1.

Sequencing was carried out using tumor tissue. This TCR was sampled from an adult with diffuse large B cell lymphoma. The rearrangement combines TRBV7-9 with TRBJ2-3; TRBD2 might be the D gene, on 7 matching bases. In nucleotides, the sequence is TGTGCCAGCAGCCCGGGGGGCAGGGGTTCAGCAGATACGCAGTATTTT. This is translated as CASSPGGRGSADTQYF.